The T cell receptor (beta chain) described here comes from a study of T cells in Graves' hyperthyroidism and ophthalmopathy. The TCR beta CDR3 regions underwent amplification using RNA transcripts as the source. The TCR CDR3 was amplified in a first-round RT-PCR using the HTBI primer set. Via MiXCR, TCRdb re-called the multiplex PCR reads, giving one row per CDR3 protein. The sample contains about 590,000 distinct CDR3 sequences, 15% to 18% of which appear only once. Sequencing input: blood. The TCR comes from a woman in her twenties or thirties with Graves' hyperthyroidism.

The chain's CDR3 is CASSSWTSGRSETQYF. The CDR3 region has the DNA TGTGCCAGCAGTTCTTGGACTAGCGGGAGATCAGAGACCCAGTACTTC. The chain carries TRBV6-8 and TRBJ2-5, with 13 bases identical to TRBD2. Germline CDR1 is MNHGY and CDR2 is SAAAGT. The CDR3 spans 16 residues. V lost 4 bases, J lost 4 bases, and 6 bases stayed unmatched.